The sequence of this T cell receptor (beta chain) was determined in a study of T cell responses to AZD1222 COVID-19 vaccine (TCRdb year 2021). Background for the entire study: AZD1222 recipients given second doses at about 4 weeks or at about 12 weeks were pooled, since spike-specific TCR depth and breadth were not found to differ between the two schedules. TCR sequencing covered some 250 trial participants: some 210 given two doses of AZD1222 and approximately 26 given two doses of MenACWY control vaccine. Trial participants were enrolled by age into subgroups of 18-55, 56-69 and 70-plus years, and around 150, 28 and 57 TCR-sequenced participants, respectively, were included in these subgroups.

What the work shows at the level of the full study, not this receptor alone: The 56-69-year group was small, and its depth increase did not reach significance, likely because of low power. Participants were mostly white British, with more females than males. The authors suggested clonal diversity may have been underestimated. Conclusions about previously exposed vaccinees are limited because only six or seven AZD1222 recipients were SARS-CoV-2 seropositive at baseline. Vaccine-associated CD4 TCRs spanned the whole spike protein, with dominant responses in regions 160-218 and 743-854. Spike-specific TCR breadth and depth rose significantly after two AZD1222 doses compared with day 0 and with MenACWY recipients. Because no day 14 peak-response samples were available, repertoires were characterized only after the peak T cell response. Reportedly, almost half of the unique spike-specific TCRs recognized epitopes lying outside the regions that are mutated in the B.1.351 and B.1.1.7 variants.

Counted from cysteine to phenylalanine, this CDR3 has 20 amino acids. Only CDR3 DNA is held: 60 bases, read in frame from base 1. After removal of 0 bases from V and 4 bases from J, the junction retains 20 bases not matched to a gene. Based on the germline V gene, the CDR1 and CDR2 sequences are LGHNA and YSLEER. A remark on this clone: No cognate antigen has been identified for it. Per-base quality was not reported, and no clone a single base away is much larger than it.

The CDR3 regions of human TCRbeta chains were subjected to immunosequencing. In the source study's methods: Repertoire TCRs were checked for matches against a reference library of SARS-CoV-2-specific TCRs that had been generated using the MIRA antigen-specificity platform. Breadth was defined as the fraction of unique TCRs that were SARS-CoV-2-associated. Depth was defined as the fraction of total T cells that were SARS-CoV-2-associated. Each spike-specific TCR was assigned to its reactive spike region and to a CD4 or CD8 class using the MIRA data. Log10-transformed breadth and depth values were compared by one-way ANOVA with Sidak's multiple comparisons tests. TCRdb provides this immuneACCESS table in a form limited to in-frame rearrangements. Some clones are lacking; in checked studies, under half of them reflect an unresolved V gene, and why the rest are absent is not known. Clone size and V and J calls were adopted from that table, with D and trimming inferred from the DNA. The sample data list around 140,000 clones, and roughly 90% of these were observed just once. Jointly, the top ten make up about 1.5% of the sample.

Taken with the paper, the label for time point translates to: baseline before first vaccination. Vaccinee samples were obtained from the UK trials COV001 and COV002, which included a single-blind randomized controlled phase 2/3 trial of AZD1222 (ChAdOx1 nCoV-19) in healthy adults. Trial participant PBMC samples were collected at day 0 and day 28 after the second dose for TCRbeta chain sequencing. The source was peripheral blood, collected on day 0 of AZD1222 vaccination. The clonotype was recovered from an adult in good health. This sequence uses TRBV4-3 and TRBJ2-7; TRBD2 agrees with 8 junctional bases. The CDR3: CASSQELHYSRLAGRYEQYF. DNA sequence: TGCGCCAGCAGCCAAGAGTTACATTATTCGCGGCTAGCGGGTCGGTACGAGCAGTACTTC.